A single sample is the source of the 7 T cell receptor beta chains below, sequenced in a study of blood T cell repertoires in COVID-19. The method was immunoSEQ multiplex PCR; TCRdb's version includes in-frame clones alone and lacks a portion of them. The table includes fewer than 450,000 clones, around 87% detected once. Sequenced material: peripheral blood. These receptor sequences come from a woman between 50 and 59 years old with COVID-19, enrolled during active disease.

V and J are TRBV19 and TRBJ1-5; 8 positions match TRBD1. Per the germline V gene, CDR1 is LNHDA and CDR2 is SQIVND (reference sequence). The CDR3 contains 16 residues. Unmatched junction bases numbered 10, after V lost 4 bases and J lost 5 bases. The CDR3 coding sequence is TGTGCCAGTAGTACTGGACAGGGAAAGGGCGATCAGCCCCAGCATTTT. This codes for CASSTGQGKGDQPQHF.

The table lists this clone with many counts. The chain is built from TRBV10-3 and TRBJ2-3; 7 nucleotides line up with TRBD2. Trimming took 3 bases from V and 1 from J; bases not matched to a gene: 7. The germline V gene has CDR1 ENHRY and CDR2 SYGVKD. The CDR3 is 16 amino acids. The CDR3 loop is CAISDPRGSGTDTQYF. CDR3 sequence (DNA): TGTGCCATCAGTGACCCCCGCGGGAGCGGCACAGATACGCAGTATTTT.

J is TRBJ2-5 and V is TRBV14, with TRBD2 matching 14 bases. Germline V gene data show CDR1 as SGHDN and CDR2 as FVKESK. Trimming took 6 bases from V and 5 from J; bases not matched to a gene: 14. This CDR3 has 18 residues. The CDR3 bases are TGTGCCAGCAGTCGTACCCCAGGACTAGCGGGAGGCGGGGAGACCCAGTACTTC. It yields the protein CASSRTPGLAGGGETQYF.

This clone showed up just a few times. The V and J genes are TRBV10-3 and TRBJ1-1, with TRBD1 identical over 10 bases. V shed 3 bases, J shed 10 bases, and the junction held 2 bases outside the gene matches. The V gene's germline CDR1 is ENHRY and CDR2 SYGVKD. CDR3 length equals 12 residues. CDR3 in amino acids: CAISDGTGVAFF. CDR3 nucleotide sequence: TGTGCCATCAGTGACGGGACAGGGGTAGCTTTCTTT.

This chain links TRBV7-2 with TRBJ2-1; 8 bases line up with TRBD2. The germline CDR1 and CDR2 sequences are SGHTA and FQGNSA. The CDR3 runs to 15 residues. V gave up 2 bases and J gave up 7 bases; unmatched junction bases: 7. The CDR3 region has the DNA TGTGCCAGCAGCTTAAGCCGACTAGCGTTGAATGAGCAGTTCTTC. It codes for CASSLSRLALNEQFF.

The chain couples TRBV18 to TRBJ1-5, with 12 bases matching TRBD1. Germline lookup yields CDR1 KGHSH and CDR2 LQKENI. Germline trimming cut 0 bases from V and 2 bases from J; bases unmatched to any gene: 2. The CDR3 extends over 17 amino acids. CDR3 amino acids: CASSPPGQGAGNQPQHF. Written as DNA, the CDR3 is TGTGCCAGCTCACCACCGGGACAGGGGGCAGGCAATCAGCCCCAGCATTTT.

This sequence joins TRBV4-1 and TRBJ1-1; D not certain. From germline, CDR1 is MGHRA and CDR2 YSYEKL. V gave up 10 bases and J gave up 4 bases, with 13 bases separating them. This CDR3 region has 12 residues. CDR3 residues: CATLGPGTEAFF. CDR3 in DNA: TGCGCCACATTAGGTCCGGGCACTGAAGCTTTCTTT.